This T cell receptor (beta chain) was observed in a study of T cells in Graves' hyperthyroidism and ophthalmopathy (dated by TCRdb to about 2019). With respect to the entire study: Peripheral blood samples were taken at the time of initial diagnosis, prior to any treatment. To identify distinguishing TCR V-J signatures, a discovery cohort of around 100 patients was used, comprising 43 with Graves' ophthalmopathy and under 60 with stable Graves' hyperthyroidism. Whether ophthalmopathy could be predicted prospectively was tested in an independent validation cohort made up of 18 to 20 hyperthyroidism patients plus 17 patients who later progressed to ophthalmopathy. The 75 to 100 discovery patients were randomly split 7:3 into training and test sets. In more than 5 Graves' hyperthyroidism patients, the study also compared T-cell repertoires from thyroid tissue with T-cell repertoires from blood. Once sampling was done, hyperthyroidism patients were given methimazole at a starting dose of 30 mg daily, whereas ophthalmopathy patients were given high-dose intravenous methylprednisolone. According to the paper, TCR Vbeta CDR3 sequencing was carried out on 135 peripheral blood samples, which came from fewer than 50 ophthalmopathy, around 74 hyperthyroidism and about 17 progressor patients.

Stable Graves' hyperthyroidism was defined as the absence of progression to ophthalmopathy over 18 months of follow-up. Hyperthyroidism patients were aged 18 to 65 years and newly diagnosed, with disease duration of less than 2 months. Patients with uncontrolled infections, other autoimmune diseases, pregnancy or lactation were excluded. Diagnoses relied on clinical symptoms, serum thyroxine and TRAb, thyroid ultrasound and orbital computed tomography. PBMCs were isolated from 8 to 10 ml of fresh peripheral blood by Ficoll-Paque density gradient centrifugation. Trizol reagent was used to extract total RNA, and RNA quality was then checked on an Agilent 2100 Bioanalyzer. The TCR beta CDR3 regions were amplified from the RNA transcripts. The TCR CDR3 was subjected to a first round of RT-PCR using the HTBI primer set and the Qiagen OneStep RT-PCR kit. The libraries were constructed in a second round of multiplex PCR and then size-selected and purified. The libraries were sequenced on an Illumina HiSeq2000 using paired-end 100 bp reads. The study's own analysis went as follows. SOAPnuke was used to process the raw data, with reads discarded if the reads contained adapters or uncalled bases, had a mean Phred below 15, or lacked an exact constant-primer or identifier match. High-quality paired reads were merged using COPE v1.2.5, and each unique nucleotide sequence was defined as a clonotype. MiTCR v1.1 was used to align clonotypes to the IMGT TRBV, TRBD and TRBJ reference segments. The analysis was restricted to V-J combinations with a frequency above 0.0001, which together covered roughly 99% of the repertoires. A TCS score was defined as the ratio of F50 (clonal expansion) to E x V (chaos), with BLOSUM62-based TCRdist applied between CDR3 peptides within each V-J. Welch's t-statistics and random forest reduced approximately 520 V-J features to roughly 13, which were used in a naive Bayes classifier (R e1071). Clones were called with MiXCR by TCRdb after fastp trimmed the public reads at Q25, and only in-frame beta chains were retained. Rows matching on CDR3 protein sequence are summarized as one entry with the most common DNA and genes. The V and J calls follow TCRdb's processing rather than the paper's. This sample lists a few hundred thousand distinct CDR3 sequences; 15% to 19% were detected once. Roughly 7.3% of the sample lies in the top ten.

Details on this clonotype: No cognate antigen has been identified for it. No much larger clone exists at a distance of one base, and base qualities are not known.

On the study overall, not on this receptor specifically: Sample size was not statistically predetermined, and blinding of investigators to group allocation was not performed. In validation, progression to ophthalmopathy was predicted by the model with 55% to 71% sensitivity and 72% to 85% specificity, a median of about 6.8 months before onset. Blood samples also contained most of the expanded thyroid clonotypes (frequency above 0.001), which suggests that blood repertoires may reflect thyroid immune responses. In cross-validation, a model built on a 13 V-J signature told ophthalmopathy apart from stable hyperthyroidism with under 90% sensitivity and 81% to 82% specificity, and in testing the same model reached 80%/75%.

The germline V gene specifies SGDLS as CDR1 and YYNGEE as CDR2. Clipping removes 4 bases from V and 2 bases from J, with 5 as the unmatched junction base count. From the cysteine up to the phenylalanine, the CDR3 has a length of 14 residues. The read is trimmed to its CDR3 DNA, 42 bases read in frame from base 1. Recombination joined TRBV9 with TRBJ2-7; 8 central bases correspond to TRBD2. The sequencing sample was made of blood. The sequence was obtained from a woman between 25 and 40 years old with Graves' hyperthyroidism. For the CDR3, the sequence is CASSRGTSTYEQYF. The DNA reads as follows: TGTGCCAGCAGCCGGGGGACTAGTACCTACGAGCAGTACTTC.